The T cell receptor beta chain described here comes from a study of glioma-infiltrating T cells. Study-wide findings and caveats: Non-neoplastic patients had below-expected tissue-blood divergence, while all gliomas exceeded expectation. Tissue and blood shared very few CDR3 sequences.

In this sample, this clonotype turned up a few times. Its antigen is unidentified. Amplification of TCR alpha and beta CDR3 regions from RNA used iRepertoire nested multiplex PCR. For one-step reverse transcription and amplification, 100-400 ng of tissue mRNA or PBMC total RNA was used. TCRdb analysed the multiplex PCR reads with MiXCR anew, one entry per CDR3 protein. The data hold about 180,000 distinct CDR3 sequences, with roughly two fifths observed a single time. V trimming: 5 bases; J trimming: 5 bases; junction bases outside the gene matches: 4. CDR3 length: 13 amino acids. Germline CDR1 is SGHTA and CDR2 is FQGNSA.

Sequencing was done on a sample of glioma tissue, nonneoplastic brain tissue, or PBMCs (not recorded which). This chain connects TRBV7-2 to TRBJ2-7, with TRBD2 matching 9 bases. The receptor was derived from a human donor with low-grade glioma or glioblastoma, undergoing nonglioma brain surgery, or in good health (not recorded which). This CDR3 is CASSPGLANEQYF. CDR3 in DNA: TGTGCCAGCAGCCCGGGACTAGCCAACGAGCAGTACTTC.